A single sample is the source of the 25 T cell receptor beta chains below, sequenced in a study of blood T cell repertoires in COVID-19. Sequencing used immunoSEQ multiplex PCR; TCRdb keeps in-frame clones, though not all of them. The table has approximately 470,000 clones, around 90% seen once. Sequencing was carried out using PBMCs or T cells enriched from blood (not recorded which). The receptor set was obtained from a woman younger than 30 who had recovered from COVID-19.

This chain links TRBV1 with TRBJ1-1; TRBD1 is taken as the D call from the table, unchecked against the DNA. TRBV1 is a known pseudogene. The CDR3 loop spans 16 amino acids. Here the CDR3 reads CTSSSRTGKGDTEAFF. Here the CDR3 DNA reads TGCACCAGCAGCTCGCGGACAGGGAAGGGCGACACTGAAGCTTTCTTT.

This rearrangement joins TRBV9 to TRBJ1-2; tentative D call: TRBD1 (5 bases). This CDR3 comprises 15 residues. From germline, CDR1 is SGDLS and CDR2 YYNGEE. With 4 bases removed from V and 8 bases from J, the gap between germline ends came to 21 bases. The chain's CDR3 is CASSFRGGIAKGYTF. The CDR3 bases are TGTGCCAGCAGCTTTCGGGGGGGAATAGCGAAAGGCTACACCTTC.

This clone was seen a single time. The CDR3 spells CSVGGPNWDSPLHF. In DNA form, the CDR3 reads TGCAGCGTTGGGGGGCCCAACTGGGATTCACCCCTCCACTTT. V usage is TRBV29-1 and J usage is TRBJ1-6; D possibly corresponds to TRBD1 (6 bases). Germline values: CDR1 SQVTM, CDR2 ANQGSEA. The V and J ends lost 4 bases and 8 bases respectively, with 15 bases between them. There are 14 residues in the CDR3.

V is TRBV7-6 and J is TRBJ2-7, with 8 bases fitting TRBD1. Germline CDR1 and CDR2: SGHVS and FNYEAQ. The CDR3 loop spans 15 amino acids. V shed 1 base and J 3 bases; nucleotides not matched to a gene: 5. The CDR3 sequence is CASSLGQGSVYEQYF. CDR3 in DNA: TGTGCCAGCAGCTTAGGACAGGGGTCGGTCTACGAGCAGTACTTC.

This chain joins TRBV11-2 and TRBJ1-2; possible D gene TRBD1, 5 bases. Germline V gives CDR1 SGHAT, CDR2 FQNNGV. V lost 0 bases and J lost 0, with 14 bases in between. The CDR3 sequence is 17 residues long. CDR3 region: CASSLDQGGISNYGYTF. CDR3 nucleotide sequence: TGTGCCAGCAGCTTAGATCAGGGAGGGATTTCTAACTATGGCTACACCTTC. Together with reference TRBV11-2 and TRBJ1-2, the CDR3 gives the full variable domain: EAGVAQSPRYKIIEKRQSVAFWCNPISGHATLYWYQQILGQGPKLLIQFQNNGVVDDSQLPKDRFSAERLKGVDSTLKIQPAKLEDSAVYLCASSLDQGGISNYGYTFGSGTRLTVV.

CDR3 sequence: CASSQARPDTQYF. In DNA, the CDR3 is TGCGCCAGCAGCCAAGCTCGTCCGGATACGCAGTATTTT. This chain connects TRBV4-1 to TRBJ2-3; no clear D gene. Per germline, CDR1 MGHRA and CDR2 YSYEKL. The ends were cut back, 1 base at V and 6 bases at J, with 8 bases in the middle. The CDR3 is 13 residues long.

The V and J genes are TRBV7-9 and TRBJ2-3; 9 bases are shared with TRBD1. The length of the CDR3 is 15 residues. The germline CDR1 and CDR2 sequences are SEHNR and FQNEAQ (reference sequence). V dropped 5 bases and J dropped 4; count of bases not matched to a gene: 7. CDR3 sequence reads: CASSPTGGRADTQYF. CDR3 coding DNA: TGTGCCAGCAGCCCCACAGGGGGCAGAGCAGATACGCAGTATTTT.

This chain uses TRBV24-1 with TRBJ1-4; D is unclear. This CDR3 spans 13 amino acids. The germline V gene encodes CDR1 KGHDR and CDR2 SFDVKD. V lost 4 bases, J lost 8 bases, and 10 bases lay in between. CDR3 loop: CATSETSGEKLFF. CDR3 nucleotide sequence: TGTGCCACCAGTGAAACAAGCGGGGAAAAACTGTTTTTT.

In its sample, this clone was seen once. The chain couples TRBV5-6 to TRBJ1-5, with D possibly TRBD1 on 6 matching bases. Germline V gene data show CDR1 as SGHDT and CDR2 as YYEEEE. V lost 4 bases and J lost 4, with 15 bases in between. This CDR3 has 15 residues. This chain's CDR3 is CASSLYGQTNQPQHF. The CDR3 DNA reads TGTGCCAGCAGCCTCTACGGACAGACTAATCAGCCCCAGCATTTT.

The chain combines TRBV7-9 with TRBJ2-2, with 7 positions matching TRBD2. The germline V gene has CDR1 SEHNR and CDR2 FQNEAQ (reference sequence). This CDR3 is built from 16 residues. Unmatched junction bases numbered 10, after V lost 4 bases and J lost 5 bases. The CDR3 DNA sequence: TGTGCCAGCAGCTCAGCTAGCGGAGGAAAAACCGGGGAGCTGTTTTTT. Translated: CASSSASGGKTGELFF.

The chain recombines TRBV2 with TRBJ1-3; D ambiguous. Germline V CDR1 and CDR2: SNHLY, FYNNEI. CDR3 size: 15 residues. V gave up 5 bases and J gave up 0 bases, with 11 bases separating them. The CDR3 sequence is CASSPDTRSGNTIYF. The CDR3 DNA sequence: TGTGCCAGCAGTCCCGACACACGCTCTGGAAACACCATATATTTT.

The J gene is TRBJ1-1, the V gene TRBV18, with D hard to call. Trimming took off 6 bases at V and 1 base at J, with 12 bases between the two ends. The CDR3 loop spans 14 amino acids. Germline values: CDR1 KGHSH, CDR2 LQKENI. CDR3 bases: TGTGCCAGCTCGGGGAGTAGCAGGAACACTGAAGCTTTCTTT. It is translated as CASSGSSRNTEAFF. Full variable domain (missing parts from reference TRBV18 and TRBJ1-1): NAGVMQNPRHLVRRRGQEARLRCSPMKGHSHVYWYRQLPEEGLKFMVYLQKENIIDESGMPKERFSAEFPKEGPSILRIQQVVRGDSAAYFCASSGSSRNTEAFFGQGTRLTVV.

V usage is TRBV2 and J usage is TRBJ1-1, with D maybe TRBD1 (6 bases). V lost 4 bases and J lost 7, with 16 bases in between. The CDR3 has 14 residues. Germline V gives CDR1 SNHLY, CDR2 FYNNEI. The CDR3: CASSAGQGIFEAFF. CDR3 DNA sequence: TGTGCCAGCAGTGCCGGGCAGGGGATTTTTGAAGCTTTCTTT.

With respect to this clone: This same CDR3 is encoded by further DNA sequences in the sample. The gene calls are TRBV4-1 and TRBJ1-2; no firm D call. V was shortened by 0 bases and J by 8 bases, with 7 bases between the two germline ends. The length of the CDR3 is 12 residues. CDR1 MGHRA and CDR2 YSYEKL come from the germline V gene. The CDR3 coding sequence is TGCGCCAGCAGCCAAGATGGTCGGGGCTACACCTTC. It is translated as CASSQDGRGYTF.

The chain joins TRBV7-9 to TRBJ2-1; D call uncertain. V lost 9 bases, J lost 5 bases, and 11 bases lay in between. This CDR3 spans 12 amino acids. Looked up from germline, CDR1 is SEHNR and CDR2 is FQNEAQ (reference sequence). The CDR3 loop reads CASLGGHNEQFF. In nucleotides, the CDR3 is TGTGCCAGTCTGGGTGGGCACAATGAGCAGTTCTTC.

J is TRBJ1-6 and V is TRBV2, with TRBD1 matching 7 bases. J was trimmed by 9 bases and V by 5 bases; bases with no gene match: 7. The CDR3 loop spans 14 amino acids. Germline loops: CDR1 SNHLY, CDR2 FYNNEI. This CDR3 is CASSLTGLSSPLHF. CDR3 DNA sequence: TGTGCCAGCAGTTTGACAGGGCTCAGTTCACCCCTCCACTTT. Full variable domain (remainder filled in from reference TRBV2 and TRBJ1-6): EPEVTQTPSHQVTQMGQEVILRCVPISNHLYFYWYRQILGQKVEFLVSFYNNEISEKSEIFDDQFSVERPDGSNFTLKIRSTKLEDSAMYFCASSLTGLSSPLHFGNGTRLTVT.

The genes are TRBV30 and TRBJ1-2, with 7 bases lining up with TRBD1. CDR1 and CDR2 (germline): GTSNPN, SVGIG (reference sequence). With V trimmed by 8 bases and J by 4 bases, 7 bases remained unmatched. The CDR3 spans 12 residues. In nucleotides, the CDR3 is TGTGCCAAGGAAGGGGACAGCTATGGCTACACCTTC. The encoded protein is CAKEGDSYGYTF.

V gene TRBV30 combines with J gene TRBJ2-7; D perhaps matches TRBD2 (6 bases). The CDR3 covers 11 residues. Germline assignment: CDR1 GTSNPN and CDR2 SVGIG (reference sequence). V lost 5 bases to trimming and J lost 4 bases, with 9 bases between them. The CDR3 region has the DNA TGTGCCTGGGGGGGGACTTACGAGCAGTACTTC. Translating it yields CAWGGTYEQYF.

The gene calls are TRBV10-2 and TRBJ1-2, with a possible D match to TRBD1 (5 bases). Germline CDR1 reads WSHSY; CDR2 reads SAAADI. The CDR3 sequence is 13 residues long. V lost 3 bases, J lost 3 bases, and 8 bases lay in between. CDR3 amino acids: CASSEGAHYGYTF. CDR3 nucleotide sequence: TGCGCCAGCAGTGAAGGGGCTCACTATGGCTACACCTTC.

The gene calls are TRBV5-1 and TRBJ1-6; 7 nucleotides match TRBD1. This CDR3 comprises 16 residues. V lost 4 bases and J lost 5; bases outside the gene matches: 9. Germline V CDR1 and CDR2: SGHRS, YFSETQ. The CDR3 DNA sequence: TGCGCCAGCAGCACGCGGACAGGTTCCGATAATTCACCCCTCCACTTT. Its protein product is CASSTRTGSDNSPLHF.

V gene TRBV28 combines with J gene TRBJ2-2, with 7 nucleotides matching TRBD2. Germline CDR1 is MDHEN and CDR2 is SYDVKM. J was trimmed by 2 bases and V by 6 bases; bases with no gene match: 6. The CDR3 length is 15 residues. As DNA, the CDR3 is TGTGCCAGCAGCCCTGGGGGGGTAAACACCGGGGAGCTGTTTTTT. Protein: CASSPGGVNTGELFF.

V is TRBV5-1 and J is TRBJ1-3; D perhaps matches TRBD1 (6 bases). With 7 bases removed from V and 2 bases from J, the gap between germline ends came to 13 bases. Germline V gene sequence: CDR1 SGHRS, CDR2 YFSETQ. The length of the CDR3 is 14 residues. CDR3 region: CASQQGSTGNTIYF. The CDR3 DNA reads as TGCGCCAGCCAACAGGGTAGCACTGGAAACACCATATATTTT.

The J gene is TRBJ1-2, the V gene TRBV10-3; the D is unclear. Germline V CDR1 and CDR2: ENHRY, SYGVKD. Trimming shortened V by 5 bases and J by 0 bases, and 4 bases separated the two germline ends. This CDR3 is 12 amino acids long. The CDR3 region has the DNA TGTGCCATCAGTCGGTCTAACTATGGCTACACCTTC. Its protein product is CAISRSNYGYTF.

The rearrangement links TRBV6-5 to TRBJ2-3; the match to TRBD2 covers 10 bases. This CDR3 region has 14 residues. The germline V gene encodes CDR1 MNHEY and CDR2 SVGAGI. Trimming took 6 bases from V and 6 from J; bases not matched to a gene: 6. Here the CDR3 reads CASRRAGGLDTQYF. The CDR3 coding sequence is TGTGCCAGCAGGCGAGCGGGGGGGCTTGATACGCAGTATTTT.

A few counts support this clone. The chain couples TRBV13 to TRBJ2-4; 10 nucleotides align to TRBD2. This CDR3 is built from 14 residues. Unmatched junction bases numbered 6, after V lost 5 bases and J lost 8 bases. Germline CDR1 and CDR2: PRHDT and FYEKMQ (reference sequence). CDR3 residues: CASSLSSGGDIQYF. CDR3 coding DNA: TGTGCCAGCAGCCTATCTAGCGGGGGAGACATTCAGTACTTC.